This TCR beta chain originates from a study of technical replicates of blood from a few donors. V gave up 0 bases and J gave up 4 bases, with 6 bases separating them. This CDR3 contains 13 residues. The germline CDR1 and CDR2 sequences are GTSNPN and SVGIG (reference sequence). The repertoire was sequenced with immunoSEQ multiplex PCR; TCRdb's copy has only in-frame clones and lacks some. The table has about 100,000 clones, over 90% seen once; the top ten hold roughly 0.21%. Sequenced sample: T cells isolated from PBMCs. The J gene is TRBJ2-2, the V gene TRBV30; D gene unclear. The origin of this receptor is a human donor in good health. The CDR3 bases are TGTGCCTGGAGTGTACTCGGCACCGGGGAGCTGTTTTTT. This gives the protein CAWSVLGTGELFF.